The clone carrying this T cell receptor (beta chain) came up a few times. Its antigen remains unknown. In the PCR, 60 Vbeta and 13 Jbeta primers were used. Generated by immunoSEQ multiplex PCR, the TCRdb table keeps only in-frame clones and is missing some. Of 100,000 to 120,000 clones listed, around 75% are singletons. The entry originates in a study of cytomegalovirus exposure and HLA in healthy donors. Between the trimmed V and J ends, which lost 0 bases and 6 bases, there was a span of 11 bases. The CDR3 sequence is 13 residues long. CDR1 is SQVTM, CDR2 ANQGSEA, per germline. Study-wide findings and caveats: Presence/absence results assume similar sequencing depth per donor, which may not hold. Reportedly, TCR beta sequences accurately predicted HLA-A and HLA-B alleles in most subjects.

The chain joins TRBV29-1 to TRBJ1-2, with a weak D call TRBD1 (5 bases). The sequenced material came from PBMCs. This receptor was obtained from a man aged 25-45 years in good health and CMV-seronegative. CDR3: CSVEETTAHGYTF. The CDR3 DNA follows: TGCAGCGTTGAAGAAACGACAGCACATGGCTACACCTTC.